This TCR beta chain was profiled in a study of shared clonotypes between healthy human individuals. CD4+ cells were split into CD45RA+ naive and CD45RA-negative memory subsets. Sequencing used immunoSEQ multiplex PCR; TCRdb keeps in-frame clones, though not all of them. The repertoire holds 2,500,000 or so clones, with approximately 90% as singletons. J gave up 0 bases and V 6 bases, and 19 bases lay outside the gene matches. There are 21 residues in the CDR3. The germline gives CDR1 MNHEY, CDR2 SMNVEV (reference sequence). With regard to this clone: Its antigen is still unknown.

Whole-study results and caveats: Clonotypes that were shared across a handful of donors made up approximately 5% of naive CD4 clonotypes.

The chain couples TRBV27 to TRBJ2-1, with 11 bases identical to TRBD2. Sequenced sample: naive CD4+ T cells from PBMCs. As for subset: CD45RA+ positively selected. The TCR comes from a young man in good health. Some clones in this sample may be carry-over from other donors' samples. The CDR3 DNA follows: TGTGCCAGCAGCCCTCTGAACCCGGGACTAGCGGAGTCCGCCTCCTACAATGAGCAGTTCTTC. Translation: CASSPLNPGLAESASYNEQFF.